This T cell receptor (beta chain) was profiled in a study of blood T cell repertoires in COVID-19 (dated by TCRdb to the early 2020s). Regarding the complete study: Collaborator samples came from the United States, Italy and Spain and covered acute and convalescent phases of COVID-19. The prospective study material was composed of cDNA or gDNA derived from T cells, B-cell-depleted T cells, or PBMCs. Subjects who had been exposed to COVID-19, were actively infected with it, or had recovered from it provided the deeply sampled blood TCRbeta repertoires that made up the dataset. The repertoires were made available in a free public database intended to serve as a resource for research on the immune response to SARS-CoV-2. Samples were obtained from the ongoing ImmuneRACE study (first 160 participants) and from over 1,000 subjects provided by 6 global collaborators. The sample metadata nearly always contained a de-identified subject ID, COVID-19 status, age in years and sex. Where HLA class I and class II types were available, the types were taken from metadata supplied by the sample provider, not from assay-based typing. The full study reports these points: How much clinical and demographic metadata was included differed by source and by participant, and the metadata was provided uncurated.

TCRbeta CDR3 regions were amplified from genomic DNA using the immunoSEQ Assay, a bias-controlled multiplex PCR. As for the original processing: The number of nucleated cells in each sample was estimated from the amplification of reference gene primers within the assay. To quantify the absolute abundance of each unique TCRbeta CDR3 rearrangement, sequence reads were collapsed and filtered. For each sample, productive Simpson clonality was calculated as the square root of Simpson's diversity index over productive rearrangements. TCRdb limited this immuneACCESS table to in-frame rearrangements with V and J called. A share of clones is missing; checked studies link under half to unresolved V genes, and the rest is unexplained. V and J calls and clone size are those listed in that table; D and trimming were worked out from the DNA. The sample table shows over 110,000 clones, and 79% are seen once. The biggest ten clones account for approximately 3.6% of the sample.

In its sample, this clone was seen once. Its binding antigen is unknown. Base qualities are not at hand, and no much larger clone is one base apart. According to the germline V gene, CDR1 reads SNHLY and CDR2 reads FYNNEI. The CDR3 starts with the cysteine, ends with the phenylalanine, and has 14 residues. Of all the DNA, just the CDR3 is kept, 42 bases in frame from base 1. V and J are truncated by 5 bases and 5 bases respectively, leaving an intervening sequence of 15 bases. Each collaborating institution followed its own protocols to collect whole blood in K2EDTA tubes. For TCRbeta analysis, collaborators shipped samples as frozen whole blood, isolated PBMCs, or DNA extracted from either of those sample types.

Recombination connected TRBV2 to TRBJ2-5; TRBD1 is possibly the D segment (6 matching bases). This TCR was sampled from a man aged 55 to 70 with acute or convalescent COVID-19. The sequencing sample was made of peripheral blood. This receptor has the CDR3 CASSLTGQYETQYF. The DNA is as follows: TGTGCCAGCAGTTTGACAGGACAGTACGAGACCCAGTACTTC.